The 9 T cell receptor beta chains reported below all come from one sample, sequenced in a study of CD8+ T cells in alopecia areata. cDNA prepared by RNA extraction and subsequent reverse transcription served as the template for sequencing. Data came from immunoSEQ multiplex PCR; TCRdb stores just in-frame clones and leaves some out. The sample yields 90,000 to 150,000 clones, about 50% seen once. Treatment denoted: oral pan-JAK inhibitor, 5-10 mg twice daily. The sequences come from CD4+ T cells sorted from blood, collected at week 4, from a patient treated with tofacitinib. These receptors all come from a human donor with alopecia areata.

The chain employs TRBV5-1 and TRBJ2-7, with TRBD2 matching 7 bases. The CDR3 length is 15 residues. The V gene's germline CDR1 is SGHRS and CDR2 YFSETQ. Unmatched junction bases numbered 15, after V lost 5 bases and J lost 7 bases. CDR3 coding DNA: TGCGCCAGCAGTCGGACCCCGAGGGAGGGAGGGGAGCAGTACTTC. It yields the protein CASSRTPREGGEQYF.

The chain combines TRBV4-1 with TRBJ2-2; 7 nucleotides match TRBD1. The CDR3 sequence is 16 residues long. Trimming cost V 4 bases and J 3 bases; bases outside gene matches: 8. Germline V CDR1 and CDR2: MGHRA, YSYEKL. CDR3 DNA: TGCGCCAGCAGCCCCAGACAGGGATTGTACACCGGGGAGCTGTTTTTT. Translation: CASSPRQGLYTGELFF.

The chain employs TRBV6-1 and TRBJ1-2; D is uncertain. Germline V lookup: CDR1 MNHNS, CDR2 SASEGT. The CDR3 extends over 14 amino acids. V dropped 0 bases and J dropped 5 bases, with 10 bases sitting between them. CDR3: CASSEARYAYGYTF. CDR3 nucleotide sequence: TGTGCCAGCAGTGAAGCGCGTTACGCTTATGGCTACACCTTC.

DNA for the CDR3: TGTGCCACCAGCGGGGGACAACAGAACACTGAAGCTTTCTTT. Protein: CATSGGQQNTEAFF. The V and J genes are TRBV15 and TRBJ1-1; D possibly corresponds to TRBD1 (6 bases). Deletions cut 5 bases from V and 1 base from J, with 11 bases between. Germline CDR1 LNHNV, CDR2 YYDKDF (reference sequence). This CDR3 spans 14 amino acids.

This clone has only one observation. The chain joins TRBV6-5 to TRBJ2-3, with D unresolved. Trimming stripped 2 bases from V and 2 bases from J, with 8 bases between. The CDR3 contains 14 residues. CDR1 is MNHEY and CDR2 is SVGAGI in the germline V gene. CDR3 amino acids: CASSYGLNTDTQYF. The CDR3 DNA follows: TGTGCCAGCAGTTACGGTCTAAACACAGATACGCAGTATTTT.

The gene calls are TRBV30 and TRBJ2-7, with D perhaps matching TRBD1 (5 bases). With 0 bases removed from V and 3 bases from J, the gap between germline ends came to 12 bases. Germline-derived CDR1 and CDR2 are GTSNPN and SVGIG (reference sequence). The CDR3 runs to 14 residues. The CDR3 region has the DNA TGTGCCTGGAGTGTACAGGCAGGAAGCTACGAGCAGTACTTC. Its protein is CAWSVQAGSYEQYF.

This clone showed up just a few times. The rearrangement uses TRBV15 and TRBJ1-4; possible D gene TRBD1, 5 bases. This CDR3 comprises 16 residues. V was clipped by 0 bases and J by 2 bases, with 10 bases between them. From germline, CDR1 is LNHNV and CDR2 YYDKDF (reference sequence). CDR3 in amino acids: CATSRDGGYTNEKLFF. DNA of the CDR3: TGTGCCACCAGCAGAGATGGGGGATATACTAATGAAAAACTGTTTTTT.

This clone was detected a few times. CDR3 sequence reads: CASSPGAGPTETQYF. As DNA, the CDR3 is TGTGCCAGCTCACCAGGGGCGGGACCCACCGAGACCCAGTACTTC. The chain couples TRBV18 to TRBJ2-5; a possible D gene is TRBD2 (6 bases). In germline, CDR1 is KGHSH, CDR2 LQKENI. V was pared by 2 bases and J by 5 bases, with 15 bases between. The CDR3 runs 15 residues.

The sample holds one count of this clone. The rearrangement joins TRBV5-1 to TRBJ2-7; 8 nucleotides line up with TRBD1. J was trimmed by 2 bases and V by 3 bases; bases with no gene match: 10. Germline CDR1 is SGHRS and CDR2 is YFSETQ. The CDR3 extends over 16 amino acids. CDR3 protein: CASSWSQDRDTYEQYF. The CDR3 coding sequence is TGCGCCAGCAGCTGGAGTCAGGACAGGGATACCTACGAGCAGTACTTC.